The 3 T cell receptor beta chains in this list originate from one sample, sequenced in a study of beta chain features in type 1 diabetes. Study-level results: TCRB CDR3 length was moderately but significantly reduced in all four CD4+ subsets of Type 1 diabetes patients.

Their antigens remain unidentified. Every bit of the isolated RNA underwent reverse transcription, so sequencing read expressed TCRB transcripts. The repertoire was sequenced with immunoSEQ multiplex PCR; TCRdb's copy has only in-frame clones and lacks some. The repertoire includes 200,000 to 250,000 clones, approximately 15% of them detected once, and roughly 0.019% sits in the top ten. Sequenced input: naive CD4+ T cells from blood. The receptor set was obtained from a man younger than 45 with type 1 diabetes.

V gene TRBV9 combines with J gene TRBJ2-5; TRBD1 is a possible D gene (6 bases). The ends were cut back, 4 bases at V and 5 bases at J, with 15 bases in the middle. CDR1 and CDR2 from the germline V gene are SGDLS and YYNGEE. The length of the CDR3 is 14 residues. CDR3 coding DNA: TGTGCCAGCAGCCCAGAGACAGGCGGGGAGACCCAGTACTTC. Translating it yields CASSPETGGETQYF.

The chain links TRBV18 to TRBJ2-3; TRBD2 matches 9 bases. V was pared by 3 bases and J by 1 base, with 5 bases of the junction left unmatched. This CDR3 is 16 amino acids long. Germline CDR1 KGHSH, CDR2 LQKENI. The DNA for the CDR3 is TGTGCCAGCTCACCTTGGTCTAGCGGGGGCACAGATACGCAGTATTTT. Translating gives CASSPWSSGGTDTQYF.

The gene calls are TRBV19 and TRBJ2-5; perhaps TRBD2 as D (5 bases). The V gene's germline CDR1 is LNHDA and CDR2 SQIVND (reference sequence). Trimming took 6 bases from V and 3 from J, leaving 11 bases between them. This CDR3 spans 13 amino acids. As DNA, the CDR3 is TGTGCCAGTAGGCCACGGGGTAAAGAGACCCAGTACTTC. Protein sequence: CASRPRGKETQYF.